The rows below give T cell receptor beta chains drawn from one sample of a study of shared clonotypes between healthy human individuals. Data came from immunoSEQ multiplex PCR; TCRdb stores just in-frame clones and leaves some out. Among some 500,000 clones listed, over 60% were seen once. Sequencing was performed on PBMCs. The receptors originated from a woman in her thirties or forties in good health. Some clones in this sample may be carry-over from other donors' samples. Each CDR3 is given with its conserved first and last residue. Fields, in order: J gene, clone size, D gene, V gene, CDR3 protein, CDR3 DNA. D genes are given only for firm matches. Not every row has a clone size; where given, it reads once, few, many or a size class.

>TRBJ2-5|few|-|TRBV7-8
CASSPGAFQETQYF
TGTGCCAGCAGCCCGGGGGCTTTCCAAGAGACCCAGTACTTC
>TRBJ2-1|once|TRBD2|TRBV28
CASSFVLGLSGSSYNEQFF
TGTGCCAGCAGTTTTGTTTTAGGACTTAGCGGGAGCTCCTACAATGAGCAGTTCTTC
>TRBJ1-1|-|-|TRBV29-1
CSVSWTENTEAFF
TGCAGCGTTTCTTGGACAGAGAACACTGAAGCTTTCTTT
>TRBJ2-3|-|-|TRBV18
CASSPREDSKTDTQYF
TGTGCCAGCTCACCTCGAGAGGACAGCAAGACAGATACGCAGTATTTT
>TRBJ1-4|-|-|TRBV10-3
CAISEVGAGPEKLFF
TGTGCCATCAGTGAGGTGGGGGCCGGGCCTGAAAAACTGTTTTTT
>TRBJ2-3|few|-|TRBV6-5
CASSPRRGTDTQYF
TGTGCCAGCAGTCCACGGCGGGGCACAGATACGCAGTATTTT
>TRBJ2-2|-|-|TRBV5-1
CASSPQGTGELFF
TGCGCCAGCAGCCCCCAGGGGACCGGGGAGCTGTTTTTT
>TRBJ1-5|few|-|TRBV6-1
CASSEMGGQPQHF
TGTGCCAGCAGTGAAATGGGCGGTCAGCCCCAGCATTTT
>TRBJ1-1|-|-|TRBV5-6
CASSYMGPGVATEAFF
TGTGCCAGCAGCTATATGGGGCCAGGGGTGGCCACTGAAGCTTTCTTT
>TRBJ1-1|once|-|TRBV7-8
CASSSDMNTEAFF
TGTGCCAGCAGCTCAGATATGAACACTGAAGCTTTCTTT
>TRBJ2-7|few|TRBD1|TRBV29-1
CSVEVRDRGTYEQYF
TGCAGCGTTGAAGTGAGGGACAGGGGTACCTACGAGCAGTACTTC
>TRBJ1-5|-|-|TRBV5-4
CASSLGEYQPQHF
TGTGCCAGCAGCTTAGGAGAGTATCAGCCCCAGCATTTT
>TRBJ1-4|-|TRBD1|TRBV7-6
CASSSPGQPNEKLFF
TGTGCCAGCAGCTCGCCGGGACAGCCTAATGAAAAACTGTTTTTT
>TRBJ2-5|-|-|TRBV4-3
CASSRVGGLQETQYF
TGCGCCAGCAGCCGCGTCGGGGGCCTACAAGAGACCCAGTACTTC
>TRBJ2-7|-|TRBD2|TRBV5-1
CASSMGLAEYLYEQYF
TGCGCCAGCAGCATGGGACTAGCGGAATATCTCTACGAGCAGTACTTC
>TRBJ2-7|-|-|TRBV4-1
CASSQDGGEQYF
TGCGCCAGCAGCCAAGATGGGGGGGAGCAGTACTTC
>TRBJ2-5|once|TRBD1|TRBV19
CASSLRQGWEETQYF
TGTGCCAGTAGTCTTCGACAGGGGTGGGAGGAGACCCAGTACTTC
>TRBJ2-1|-|TRBD2|TRBV14
CASSPGTSGSLYNEQFF
TGTGCCAGCAGCCCTGGGACTAGCGGGAGTCTTTACAATGAGCAGTTCTTC
>TRBJ2-6|-|TRBD1|TRBV5-1
CASSLRTGAEGLSGANVLTF
TGCGCCAGCAGCCTAAGGACAGGGGCCGAGGGGCTTTCTGGGGCCAACGTCCTGACTTTC
>TRBJ1-4|-|-|TRBV28
CASSLAGGEKLFF
TGTGCCAGCAGTTTGGCGGGCGGCGAAAAACTGTTTTTT
>TRBJ2-7|-|-|TRBV6-4
CASSPFRGRVNDEQYF
TGTGCCAGCAGTCCCTTTAGGGGGAGGGTTAACGACGAGCAGTACTTC
>TRBJ1-4|-|-|TRBV5-1
CASSLDQSEKLFF
TGCGCCAGCAGCTTGGACCAGAGTGAAAAACTGTTTTTT
>TRBJ2-5|-|-|TRBV2
CASSELISYSGETQYF
TGTGCCAGCAGTGAACTGATCTCCTATTCGGGGGAGACCCAGTACTTC
>TRBJ2-1|-|TRBD2|TRBV5-1
CASSLAGGYYNEQFF
TGCGCCAGCAGCTTGGCGGGAGGATACTACAATGAGCAGTTCTTC
>TRBJ2-1|-|-|TRBV9
CASSVGLASSYNEQFF
TGTGCCAGCAGCGTCGGGCTAGCGAGCTCCTACAATGAGCAGTTCTTC
>TRBJ2-1|-|TRBD2|TRBV7-9
CASSQEGGSGNEQFF
TGTGCCAGCAGCCAGGAGGGCGGGAGTGGCAATGAGCAGTTCTTC
>TRBJ2-1|many|TRBD2|TRBV11-3
CASSPTSWSYNEQFF
TGTGCCAGCAGCCCGACTAGCTGGAGCTACAATGAGCAGTTCTTC
>TRBJ1-1|-|-|TRBV28
CASSTTPGRQNTEAFF
TGTGCCAGCAGTACCACTCCGGGACGGCAAAACACTGAAGCTTTCTTT
>TRBJ2-7|many|-|TRBV6-5
CASSPGVRWYF
TGTGCCAGCAGTCCCGGAGTTAGGTGGTACTTC
>TRBJ2-6|-|-|TRBV7-9
CASSDQGAHLSRANVLTF
TGTGCCAGCAGCGACCAAGGGGCACACCTCTCAAGGGCCAACGTCCTGACTTTC
>TRBJ1-4|-|TRBD1|TRBV18
CASSPLPGTEESTNEKLFF
TGTGCCAGCTCACCTCTCCCCGGGACAGAGGAGTCAACTAATGAAAAACTGTTTTTT
>TRBJ2-7|few|TRBD1|TRBV28
CASSLSGQGVYEQYF
TGTGCCAGCAGTTTATCGGGACAGGGGGTCTACGAGCAGTACTTC
>TRBJ2-1|-|-|TRBV5-1
CASSLVPGLGNEQFF
TGCGCCAGCAGCTTGGTTCCGGGGTTAGGCAATGAGCAGTTCTTC
>TRBJ2-2|many|-|TRBV28
CASTLGGLTGELFF
TGTGCCAGCACCCTTGGGGGGCTCACCGGGGAGCTGTTTTTT
>TRBJ1-2|-|-|TRBV2
CASRDPRRYGYTF
TGTGCCAGCCGGGACCCAAGGCGGTATGGCTACACCTTC
>TRBJ2-1|-|-|TRBV4-2
CASSQRAGHNEQFF
TGTGCCAGCAGCCAACGGGCTGGCCACAATGAGCAGTTCTTC
>TRBJ2-1|few|-|TRBV4-3
CASSQELAANNEQFF
TGCGCCAGCAGCCAAGAATTAGCGGCCAACAATGAGCAGTTCTTC
>TRBJ2-5|-|-|TRBV28
CASSLYGETQYF
TGTGCCAGCAGTTTATATGGAGAGACCCAGTACTTC
>TRBJ1-1|few|-|TRBV6-5
CASSYRGVTEAFF
TGTGCCAGCAGCTACAGAGGGGTCACTGAAGCTTTCTTT
>TRBJ1-2|-|-|TRBV18
CASSPQWEGYTF
TGTGCCAGCTCACCACAATGGGAGGGCTACACCTTC
>TRBJ2-1|-|-|TRBV10-2
CASRSRDMNNEQFF
TGCGCCAGCAGGTCCCGGGACATGAACAATGAGCAGTTCTTC